This TCR beta chain comes out of a study of control samples from healthy donors and cancer patients. Generated by immunoSEQ multiplex PCR, the TCRdb table keeps only in-frame clones and is missing some. The top ten clones hold 11% of a sample with about 140,000 clones, around 90% of them seen once. The ends were cut back, 9 bases at V and 2 bases at J, with 10 bases in the middle. The CDR3 totals 12 residues. This clone appeared once. The source material was blood. The rearrangement links TRBV12-3 or TRBV12-4 to TRBJ1-2; tentative D call: TRBD1 (6 bases). This clonotype originated in a young man in good health. This chain's CDR3 is CASRGSNYGYTF. The CDR3 bases are TGTGCCAGTAGGGGGTCCAACTATGGCTACACCTTC.